This T cell receptor beta chain originates from a study of CD8 T cells in Susac syndrome. After extraction with the RNeasy kit, roughly 0.45 to 1 ug of the RNA was reverse transcribed using random hexamers. Amplification of TCR beta CDR3 was carried out by immunoSEQ multiplex PCR, which covered 54 Vbeta and 13 Jbeta segments. TCRdb reprocessed the immunoSEQ multiplex PCR reads via MiXCR and lists one record per CDR3 protein. The sample shows about 76,000 distinct CDR3 sequences, 91% of them seen only once. From blood CD8+ and CD4+ T cells, TCR beta sequences were generated. Isolation of CD8+ and CD4+ T cells was performed negatively, whereas enrichment of TEMRA cells was done by FACS. V lost 4 bases, J lost 0 bases, and 6 bases lay in between. Germline CDR1 and CDR2: SEHNR and FQNEAQ (reference sequence). The CDR3 consists of 13 residues.

This chain joins TRBV7-9 and TRBJ1-2; D is undetermined. Source material: CD8+ T cells from PBMCs. This sequence originates from a human donor with multiple sclerosis. The CDR3 sequence is CASSSRTNYGYTF. The CDR3 region has the DNA TGTGCCAGCAGCTCTCGGACTAACTATGGCTACACCTTC. The entire variable domain, with the rest obtained from reference TRBV7-9 and TRBJ1-2, is as follows: DTGVSQNPRHKITKRGQNVTFRCDPISEHNRLYWYRQTLGQGPEFLTYFQNEAQLEKSRLLSDRFSAERPKGSFSTLEIQRTEQGDSAMYLCASSSRTNYGYTFGSGTRLTVV.